The clone carrying this T cell receptor (beta chain) was seen only a few times. As yet, its antigen is unknown. The sample comes from a study of a mutant IDH1 vaccine in newly diagnosed glioma. Time point: week 23, last vaccination. Alongside topical imiquimod, each dose of vaccine comprised 300 ug of mutant IDH1 20-mer peptide. Trimming left V 6 bases short and J 1 base short, with 13 bases between. The CDR3 runs 15 residues. Per the germline V gene, CDR1 is MNHEY and CDR2 is SVGAGI. Repertoires were generated with immunoSEQ multiplex PCR, while TCRdb's copy carries only in-frame clones and drops some. This sample carries 65,000 or so clones, about 85% of them seen once, and the ten largest clones take roughly 3.9%.

Sequences were derived from PBMCs, sampled from a glioma patient whose treatment included an IDH1 peptide vaccine. The chain uses TRBV6-5 and TRBJ1-5; no firm D call. This TCR came from a man aged 30 to 39 with glioma. The CDR3 DNA reads as TGTGCCAGCAGCCCTGTGGCATCCAGCAATCAGCCCCAGCATTTT. Protein product: CASSPVASSNQPQHF.